Presented here are 15 T cell receptor beta chains from one specimen sequenced in a study of T cell responses to AZD1222 COVID-19 vaccine. Sequenced by immunoSEQ multiplex PCR; TCRdb stores in-frame clones only, minus some. The profile shows roughly 100,000 clones, roughly 88% of them singletons. The sample here was peripheral blood, taken on day 0 of AZD1222 vaccination. The receptors come from an adult in good health.

This sequence joins TRBV19 and TRBJ1-6; D is unresolved. Germline V gene data show CDR1 as LNHDA and CDR2 as SQIVND (reference sequence). The V and J ends lost 11 bases and 9 bases respectively, with 8 bases between them. The CDR3 extends over 10 amino acids. The DNA of the CDR3 is TGTGCCTCCAAGCGTTCACCCCTCCACTTT. Residues: CASKRSPLHF.

J is TRBJ1-2 and V is TRBV11-2, with a tentative D call TRBD1 (6 bases). V shed 8 bases and J shed 7 bases, with 11 bases lying between them. The CDR3 has 11 amino acids. Germline assignment: CDR1 SGHAT and CDR2 FQNNGV. The CDR3 protein is CASGGASGYTF. DNA of the CDR3: TGTGCCAGCGGGGGGGCTAGTGGCTACACCTTC.

The genes are TRBV18 and TRBJ2-7; D may be TRBD1 (6 bases). The CDR3 spans 13 residues. V lost 1 base to trimming and J lost 3 bases, with 7 bases between them. Germline CDR1 and CDR2: KGHSH and LQKENI. For the CDR3, the DNA is TGTGCCAGCTCACCACGGACAGACTACGAGCAGTACTTC. Its protein is CASSPRTDYEQYF.

A few counts support this clone. The chain uses TRBV18 and TRBJ2-1, with unresolved D. CDR1 and CDR2 (germline): KGHSH, LQKENI. Trimming removed 0 bases from V and 3 bases from J, with 6 bases in between. This CDR3 region has 14 residues. The CDR3 DNA reads TGTGCCAGCTCACCACCCACGGACTACAATGAGCAGTTCTTC. The encoded protein is CASSPPTDYNEQFF.

This chain connects TRBV7-6 to TRBJ1-4, with unresolved D. Germline assignment: CDR1 SGHVS and CDR2 FNYEAQ. The CDR3 has 15 residues. The V end was cut by 1 base, the J end by 0 bases, with 6 bases between. CDR3 DNA: TGTGCCAGCAGCTTAGGCATTACAACTAATGAAAAACTGTTTTTT. Its translation: CASSLGITTNEKLFF.

This chain uses TRBV19 with TRBJ1-1, with 9 bases that match TRBD1. The length of the CDR3 is 13 residues. V was pared by 9 bases and J by 0 bases, with 2 bases of the junction left unmatched. Germline CDR1 and CDR2: LNHDA and SQIVND (reference sequence). The DNA for the CDR3 is TGTGCCAGCGACAGGGGGATGAACACTGAAGCTTTCTTT. Translated: CASDRGMNTEAFF.

The rearrangement joins TRBV5-1 to TRBJ2-3, with 12 bases aligning to TRBD1. The CDR3 consists of 16 residues. With 0 bases clipped from V and 7 bases from J, the junction kept 6 bases outside the gene matches. From germline, CDR1 is SGHRS and CDR2 YFSETQ. CDR3 amino acids: CASSLAGTGGVYTQYF. The CDR3 nucleotides read TGCGCCAGCAGCTTGGCCGGGACAGGGGGCGTATATACGCAGTATTTT. Full variable domain (missing parts from reference TRBV5-1 and TRBJ2-3): KAGVTQTPRYLIKTRGQQVTLSCSPISGHRSVSWYQQTPGQGLQFLFEYFSETQRNKGNFPGRFSGRQFSNSRSEMNVSTLELGDSALYLCASSLAGTGGVYTQYFGPGTRLTVL.

J is TRBJ1-1 and V is TRBV11-2; D gene ambiguous. V lost 3 bases to trimming and J lost 5 bases, with 10 bases between them. The CDR3 has 13 amino acids. Germline CDR1 and CDR2: SGHAT and FQNNGV. The CDR3 sequence is CASSFAGGTEAFF. The CDR3 DNA reads as TGTGCCAGCAGCTTTGCGGGCGGGACTGAAGCTTTCTTT.

The DNA of the CDR3 is TGTGCCAGCAGGGCAGGGGGTGGCAATCAGCCCCAGCATTTT. Protein product: CASRAGGGNQPQHF. V gene TRBV6-5 combines with J gene TRBJ1-5; 7 positions agree with TRBD1. CDR1 is MNHEY, CDR2 SVGAGI, per germline. Germline trimming cut 6 bases from V and 2 bases from J; bases unmatched to any gene: 4. CDR3 length equals 14 residues.

This chain connects TRBV4-1 to TRBJ1-5, with TRBD1 identical over 9 bases. Germline V lookup: CDR1 MGHRA, CDR2 YSYEKL. The trim removed 3 bases at V and 0 bases at J, leaving 9 bases unmatched. This CDR3 has 18 residues. In DNA form, the CDR3 reads TGCGCCAGCAGCCACGTAGACAGGGGGATGGATAGCAATCAGCCCCAGCATTTT. This gives the protein CASSHVDRGMDSNQPQHF.

This clone has just one count. CDR3 in DNA: TGTGCCAGCAGCTTAACAGGGGGAGTTGGCAATGAGCAGTTCTTC. Translated: CASSLTGGVGNEQFF. The chain is built from TRBV7-2 and TRBJ2-1; 8 bases match TRBD1. The V and J ends lost 2 bases and 6 bases, in that order; junction bases with no gene match: 6. Germline lookup yields CDR1 SGHTA and CDR2 FQGNSA. The CDR3 has 15 amino acids. The full variable domain, with the rest looked up from reference TRBV7-2 and TRBJ2-1, is GAGVSQSPSNKVTEKGKDVELRCDPISGHTALYWYRQSLGQGLEFLIYFQGNSAPDKSGLPSDRFSAERTGGSVSTLTIQRTQQEDSAVYLCASSLTGGVGNEQFFGPGTRLTVL.

The V gene is TRBV2, the J gene TRBJ2-1; TRBD1 matches 10 bases. Unmatched junction bases numbered 9, after V lost 6 bases and J lost 7 bases. From germline, CDR1 is SNHLY and CDR2 FYNNEI. This CDR3 is built from 15 residues. CDR3 sequence: CASSTGQGFTNEQFF. CDR3 coding DNA: TGTGCCAGCAGCACGGGACAGGGGTTTACAAATGAGCAGTTCTTC.

The chain couples TRBV18 to TRBJ1-4; maybe TRBD1 (5 bases). Germline V lookup: CDR1 KGHSH, CDR2 LQKENI. CDR3 size: 16 residues. Trimming removed 3 bases at V and 2 bases at J, with 13 bases between. As DNA, the CDR3 is TGTGCCAGCTCACCTCAGGAAGGGACCACTAATGAAAAACTGTTTTTT. This gives the protein CASSPQEGTTNEKLFF.

The chain couples TRBV11-2 to TRBJ2-4; possible D gene TRBD1, 6 bases. In germline, CDR1 is SGHAT, CDR2 FQNNGV. The CDR3 length is 13 residues. Trimming pared 6 bases from V and 3 bases from J, leaving 9 bases between. CDR3 nucleotides: TGTGCCAGCAGACAGGGAAACAAAAACATTCAGTACTTC. It translates to CASRQGNKNIQYF.

This chain joins TRBV11-2 and TRBJ2-7, with a tentative D call TRBD2 (7 bases). Germline-derived CDR1 and CDR2 are SGHAT and FQNNGV. V lost 5 bases and J lost 9, with 14 bases in between. CDR3 length: 12 residues. CDR3 protein: CASSEGGAGQYF. CDR3 nucleotides: TGTGCCAGCAGCGAGGGGGGGGCAGGGCAGTACTTC.